This T cell receptor (beta chain) was recorded in a study of blood T cell repertoires in COVID-19. Study summary: COVID-19 samples, acute and convalescent, were from the United States, Italy and Spain. PBMCs, B-cell-depleted T cells, or T cells were the source of the cDNA or gDNA that made up the material.

Authors' methods: Using reference gene primer amplification, nucleated cell counts were estimated. This table comes from immunoSEQ multiplex PCR, and its TCRdb copy is limited to in-frame clones, with some not included. V, J and clone size derive from that table, while D and trimming were established from the DNA sequence. This sample has roughly 500,000 clones, with approximately 83% found just once. Trimming shortened V by 5 bases and J by 7 bases, and 12 bases separated the two germline ends. From germline, CDR1 is SGHTA and CDR2 FQGTGA. CDR3 size: 13 residues. Sample: peripheral blood. The chain couples TRBV7-3 to TRBJ1-5, with a weak D call TRBD1 (6 bases). The source is a human donor in a cohort sampled during active COVID-19. The CDR3 DNA is TGTGCCAGCAGCACAGGGTTTTTGCAGCCCCAGCATTTT. This sequence encodes CASSTGFLQPQHF.